This T cell receptor beta chain was profiled in a study of T cells in Graves' hyperthyroidism and ophthalmopathy. Findings of the study overall: Ophthalmopathy and stable hyperthyroidism were told apart by a 13 V-J model. Among clonotypes expanded in thyroid above 0.001, most were also found in blood.

This clonotype was counted many times. The antigen remains unidentified. RNA transcripts provided the source from which TCR beta CDR3 regions were amplified. During a first-round RT-PCR of the TCR CDR3, the HTBI primer set was used. TCRdb redid the calling of the multiplex PCR reads with MiXCR, one entry per CDR3 protein. Of roughly 500,000 distinct CDR3 sequences listed, approximately 48% are singletons. The CDR3 consists of 16 residues. CDR1 and CDR2 (germline): MNHNY, SVGAGI (reference sequence). Trimming stripped 0 bases from V and 6 bases from J, with 17 bases between. Orbital computed tomography, thyroid ultrasound, serum thyroxine and TRAb, and clinical symptoms together informed the diagnoses.

The V and J genes are TRBV6-6 and TRBJ1-1; perhaps TRBD1 as D (5 bases). The TCR originated in an adult woman with Graves' disease, either hyperthyroidism or ophthalmopathy (not recorded which). Sequencing used peripheral blood or thyroid tissue (not recorded which). CDR3 sequence (DNA): TGTGCCAGCAGTTACTCGAAAGGTGGCCCGGGGGCTGAAGCTTTCTTT. Protein sequence: CASSYSKGGPGAEAFF.